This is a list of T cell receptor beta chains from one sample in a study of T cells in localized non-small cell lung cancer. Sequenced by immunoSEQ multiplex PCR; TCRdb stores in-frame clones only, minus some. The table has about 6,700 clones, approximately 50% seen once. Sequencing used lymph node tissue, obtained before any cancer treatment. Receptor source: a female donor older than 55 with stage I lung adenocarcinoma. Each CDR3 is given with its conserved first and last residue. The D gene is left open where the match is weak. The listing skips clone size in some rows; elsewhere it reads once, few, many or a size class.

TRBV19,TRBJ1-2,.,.,CASSIHGSFTF,TGTGCCAGTAGTATTCACGGCTCCTTTACCTTC
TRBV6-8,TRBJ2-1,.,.,CASRPGVQLEQFF,TGTGCCAGCAGACCCGGGGTGCAGCTTGAGCAGTTCTTC
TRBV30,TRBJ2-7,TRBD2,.,CAWSVPSGGARKEQYF,TGTGCCTGGAGTGTCCCTAGCGGGGGGGCTCGGAAAGAGCAGTACTTC
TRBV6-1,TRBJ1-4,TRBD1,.,CASSEGGTGWEKLFF,TGTGCCAGCAGTGAAGGCGGGACAGGATGGGAAAAACTGTTTTTT
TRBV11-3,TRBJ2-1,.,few,CASSLTYSSYNEQFF,TGTGCCAGCAGCTTAACTTACTCCTCCTACAATGAGCAGTTCTTC
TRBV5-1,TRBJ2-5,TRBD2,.,CATKRTSGRETQYF,TGCGCCACTAAAAGGACTAGCGGGAGGGAGACCCAGTACTTC
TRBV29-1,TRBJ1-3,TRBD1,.,CSVEDPDRGLDTIYF,TGCAGCGTTGAAGATCCAGACAGGGGGCTTGACACCATATATTTT
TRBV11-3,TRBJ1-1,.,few,CASSLGRAVNTEAFF,TGTGCCAGCAGCTTAGGCCGGGCAGTGAACACTGAAGCTTTCTTT
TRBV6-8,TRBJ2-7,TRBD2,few,CASSEEGLARYEQYF,TGTGCCAGCAGTGAGGAGGGACTAGCGCGCTACGAGCAGTACTTC
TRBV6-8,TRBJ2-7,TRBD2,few,CASSYPGLAGLYF,TGTGCCAGCAGTTACCCGGGACTAGCGGGCCTTTACTTC
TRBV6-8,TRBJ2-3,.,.,CASRTGSTDTQYF,TGTGCCAGCAGAACCGGGAGCACAGATACGCAGTATTTT
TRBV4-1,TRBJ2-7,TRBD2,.,CASSQTTSGPPHEQYF,TGCGCCAGCAGCCAAACCACTAGCGGTCCTCCCCACGAGCAGTACTTC
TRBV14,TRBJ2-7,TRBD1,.,CASSQGGTGVPYEQYF,TGTGCCAGCAGCCAAGGCGGGACAGGGGTCCCCTACGAGCAGTACTTC
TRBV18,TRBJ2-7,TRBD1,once,CASSPYGQAYEQYF,TGTGCCAGCTCACCCTATGGACAGGCCTACGAGCAGTACTTC
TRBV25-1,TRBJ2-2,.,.,CASSVVAAQNTGELFF,TGTGCCAGCAGTGTAGTAGCGGCCCAGAACACCGGGGAGCTGTTTTTT
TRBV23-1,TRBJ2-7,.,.,CASSLPGGSGGEQYF,TGCGCCAGCAGTCTGCCGGGCGGGTCCGGAGGCGAGCAGTACTTC
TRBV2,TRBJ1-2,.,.,CASSRGPSAVYGYTF,TGTGCCAGCAGTCGGGGGCCTTCGGCTGTCTATGGCTACACCTTC
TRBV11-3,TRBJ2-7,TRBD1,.,CASSDTGQARYEQYF,TGTGCCAGCAGCGACACGGGACAGGCCCGCTACGAGCAGTACTTC
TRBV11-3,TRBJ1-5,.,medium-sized,CASSSVRFNQPQHF,TGTGCCAGCAGCTCCGTGCGTTTCAATCAGCCCCAGCATTTT
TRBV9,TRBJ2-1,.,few,CASSRTGGVYEQFF,TGTGCCAGCAGCCGAACAGGGGGGGTCTATGAGCAGTTCTTC
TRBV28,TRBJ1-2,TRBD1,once,CASSLYRGQGYTF,TGTGCCAGCAGTTTATACAGGGGGCAAGGCTACACCTTC
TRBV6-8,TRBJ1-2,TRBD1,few,CASSYSRQGKRGYTF,TGTGCCAGCAGTTACTCCCGACAGGGAAAGAGGGGCTACACCTTC
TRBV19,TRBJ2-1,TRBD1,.,CASSGVRTGSFDEQFF,TGTGCCAGTAGTGGGGTAAGGACAGGGAGCTTCGATGAGCAGTTCTTC
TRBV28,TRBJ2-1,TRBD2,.,CASMFRDYNNEQFF,TGTGCCAGCATGTTTCGGGACTATAACAATGAGCAGTTCTTC
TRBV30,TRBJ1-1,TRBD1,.,CAWSGTGTPEAFF,TGTGCCTGGAGTGGGACAGGGACGCCTGAAGCTTTCTTT
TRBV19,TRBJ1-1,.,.,CASSIDRGRDEAFF,TGTGCCAGTAGTATAGATAGGGGAAGGGATGAAGCTTTCTTT
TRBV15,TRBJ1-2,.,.,CATSPNRDSYGYTF,TGTGCCACCAGCCCGAACAGGGATAGCTATGGCTACACCTTC
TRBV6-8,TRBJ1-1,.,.,CASNRGGVYDEAFF,TGTGCCAGCAATAGAGGGGGGGTATATGATGAAGCTTTCTTT
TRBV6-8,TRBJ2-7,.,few,CASSYRGPGDEQYF,TGTGCCAGCAGTTACCGGGGACCTGGGGACGAGCAGTACTTC
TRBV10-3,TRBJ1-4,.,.,CATRDSFNEKLFF,TGTGCCACCCGTGATTCCTTTAATGAAAAACTGTTTTTT
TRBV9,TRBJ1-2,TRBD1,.,CASSARGRKSGYTF,TGTGCCAGCAGCGCCAGGGGGCGCAAAAGTGGCTACACCTTC
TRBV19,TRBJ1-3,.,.,CASSIGQTRSGNTIYF,TGTGCCAGTAGTATTGGACAGACCCGCTCTGGAAACACCATATATTTT
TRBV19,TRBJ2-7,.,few,CASSKGFYEQYF,TGTGCCAGTAGTAAGGGGTTCTACGAGCAGTACTTC
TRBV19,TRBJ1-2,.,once,CASSIDPRNYGYTF,TGTGCCAGTAGTATAGATCCGCGGAACTATGGCTACACCTTC
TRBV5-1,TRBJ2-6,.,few,CASSSGSYGANVLTF,TGCGCCAGCAGCTCAGGTTCGTACGGGGCCAACGTCCTGACTTTC
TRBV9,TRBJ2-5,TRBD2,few,CASSVSGRGETQYF,TGTGCCAGCAGCGTAAGCGGGAGGGGAGAGACCCAGTACTTC
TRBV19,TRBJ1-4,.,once,CASSPGRRPTNEKLFF,TGTGCCAGTAGTCCCGGGCGGCGCCCAACTAATGAAAAACTGTTTTTT
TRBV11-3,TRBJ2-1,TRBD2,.,CASSFDLAGGYNEQFF,TGTGCCAGCAGCTTTGATCTAGCGGGAGGGTACAATGAGCAGTTCTTC
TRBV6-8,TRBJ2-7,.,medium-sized,CASSAGDKYEQYF,TGTGCCAGCAGCGCCGGGGACAAGTACGAGCAGTACTTC
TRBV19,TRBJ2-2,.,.,CASTAPGRIAGGELFF,TGTGCCAGTACTGCTCCGGGACGCATCGCCGGGGGGGAGCTGTTTTTT
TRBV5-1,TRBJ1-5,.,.,CASSLGTRDSNQPQHF,TGCGCCAGCAGCTTGGGTACCAGGGATAGCAATCAGCCCCAGCATTTT
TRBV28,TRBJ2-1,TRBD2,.,CASSSVGGVNEQFF,TGTGCCAGCAGCTCCGTGGGAGGGGTCAATGAGCAGTTCTTC
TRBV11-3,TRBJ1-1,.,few,CASRRSPQANTEAFF,TGTGCCAGCAGACGGAGCCCCCAGGCAAACACTGAAGCTTTCTTT